The entry below gives a single T cell receptor (beta chain) sequence along with its context. Its target is not known. This may be a read error: a much more frequent sequence differs by one nucleotide. This sample stems from a study of T cells in Graves' hyperthyroidism and ophthalmopathy. Points from the study as a whole: The majority of expanded thyroid clonotypes above 0.001 also appeared in blood.

It was approximately 9.7 ml of fresh peripheral blood that supplied the PBMCs. From RNA transcripts, TCR beta CDR3 regions were amplified. The HTBI primer set served for first-round RT-PCR of the TCR CDR3. Each CDR3 protein is one row after TCRdb ran MiXCR on the multiplex PCR reads. The table records a few hundred thousand distinct CDR3 sequences, around 15% of them present only once. Per germline, CDR1 MNHEY and CDR2 SVGAGI. Trimming at V came to 2 bases and at J to 2 bases, leaving 9 bases not matched to a gene. The length of the CDR3 is 16 residues. This TCR derives from an older woman with Graves' ophthalmopathy. V is TRBV6-5 and J is TRBJ2-7; 7 bases map to TRBD2. Sequenced material: blood. The CDR3 spells CASSYRGDSLPYEQYF. The CDR3 coding sequence is TGTGCCAGCAGTTACCGGGGGGATTCTTTACCCTACGAGCAGTACTTC.